By its share, the clone carrying this TCR beta chain is medium-sized (0.01 to 0.1%). This beta chain was picked up by a library intended for alpha chains and is off target, so its count carries little meaning. Noted time point: sample taken at primary tumor resection. Researchers sequenced whole RNA taken from tumor, nontumor lung or frozen PBMC without sorting. These data originate in a study of spatial heterogeneity in lung cancer. TCRdb independently ran MiXCR on the 5' RACE reads; one entry per CDR3 protein. The sample yields about 6,900 distinct CDR3 sequences, less than 5% seen once. CDR3 size: 14 residues. The V gene's germline CDR1 is SGHRS and CDR2 YFSETQ. With 5 bases removed from V and 4 bases from J, the gap between germline ends came to 12 bases.

This chain links TRBV5-1 with TRBJ1-4; D unclear. The sequences come from normal lung tissue next to the tumor, collected at surgery. The sequence was collected from a female donor with early-stage non-small cell lung cancer. In nucleotides, the CDR3 is TGCGCCAGCAGTGCTACAGCTATTAATGAAAAACTGTTTTTT. This translates into CASSATAINEKLFF.